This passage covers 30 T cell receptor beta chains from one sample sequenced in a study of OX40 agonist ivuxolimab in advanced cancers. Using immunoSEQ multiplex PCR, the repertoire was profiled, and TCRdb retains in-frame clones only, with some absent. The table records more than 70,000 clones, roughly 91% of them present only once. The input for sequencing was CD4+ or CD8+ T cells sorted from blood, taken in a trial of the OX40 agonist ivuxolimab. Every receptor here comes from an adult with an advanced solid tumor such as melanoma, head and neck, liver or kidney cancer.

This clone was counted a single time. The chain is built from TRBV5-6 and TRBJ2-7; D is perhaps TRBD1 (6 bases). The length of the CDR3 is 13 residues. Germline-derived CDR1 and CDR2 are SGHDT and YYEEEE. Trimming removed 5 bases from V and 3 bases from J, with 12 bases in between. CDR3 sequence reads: CASRGAGNYEQYF. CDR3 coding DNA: TGTGCCAGCAGGGGGGCAGGGAACTACGAGCAGTACTTC. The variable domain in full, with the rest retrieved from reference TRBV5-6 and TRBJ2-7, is DAGVTQSPTHLIKTRGQQVTLRCSPKSGHDTVSWYQQALGQGPQFIFQYYEEEERQRGNFPDRFSGHQFPNYSSELNVNALLLGDSALYLCASRGAGNYEQYFGPGTRLTVT.

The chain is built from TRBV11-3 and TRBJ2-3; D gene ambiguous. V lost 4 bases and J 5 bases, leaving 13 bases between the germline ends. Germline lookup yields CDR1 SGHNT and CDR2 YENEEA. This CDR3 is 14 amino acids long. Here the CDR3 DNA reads TGTGCCAGCAGCTCGACGTCACGTAGAGATACGCAGTATTTT. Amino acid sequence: CASSSTSRRDTQYF. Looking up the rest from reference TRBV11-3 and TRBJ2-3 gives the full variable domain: EAGVVQSPRYKIIEKKQPVAFWCNPISGHNTLYWYLQNLGQGPELLIRYENEEAVDDSQLPKDRFSAERLKGVDSTLKIQPAELGDSAVYLCASSSTSRRDTQYFGPGTRLTVL.

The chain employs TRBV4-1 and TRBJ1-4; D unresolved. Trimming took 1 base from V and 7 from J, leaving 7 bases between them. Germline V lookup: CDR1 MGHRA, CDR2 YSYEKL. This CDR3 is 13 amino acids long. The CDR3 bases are TGCGCCAGCAGCCAAGGGCCGATTGAAAAACTGTTTTTT. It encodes CASSQGPIEKLFF.

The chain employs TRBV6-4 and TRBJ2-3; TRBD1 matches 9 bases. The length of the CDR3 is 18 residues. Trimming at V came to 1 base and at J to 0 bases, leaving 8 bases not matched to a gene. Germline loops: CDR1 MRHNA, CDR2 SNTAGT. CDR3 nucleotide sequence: TGTGCCAGCAGTGACTTCTCCGGGACAGGGAGTAGCACAGATACGCAGTATTTT. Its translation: CASSDFSGTGSSTDTQYF.

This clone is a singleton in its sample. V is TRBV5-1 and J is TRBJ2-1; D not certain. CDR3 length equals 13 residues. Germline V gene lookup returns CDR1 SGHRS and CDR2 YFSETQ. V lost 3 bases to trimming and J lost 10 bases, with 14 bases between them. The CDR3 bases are TGCGCCAGCAGCTCACTAAGCCCATCGGAGCAGTTCTTC. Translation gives CASSSLSPSEQFF.

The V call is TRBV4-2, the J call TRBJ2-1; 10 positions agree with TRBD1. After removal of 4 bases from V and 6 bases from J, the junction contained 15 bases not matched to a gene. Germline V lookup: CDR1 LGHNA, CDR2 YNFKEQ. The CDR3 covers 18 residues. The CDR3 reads CASSRDPTGTGATNEQFF. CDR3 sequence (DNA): TGTGCCAGCAGCCGTGACCCCACCGGGACAGGGGCTACCAATGAGCAGTTCTTC.

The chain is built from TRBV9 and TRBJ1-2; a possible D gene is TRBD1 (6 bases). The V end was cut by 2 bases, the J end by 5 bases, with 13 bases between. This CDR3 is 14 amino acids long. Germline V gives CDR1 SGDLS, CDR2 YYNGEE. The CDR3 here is CASSVTGTHYGYTF. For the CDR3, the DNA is TGTGCCAGCAGCGTCACCGGGACACATTATGGCTACACCTTC.

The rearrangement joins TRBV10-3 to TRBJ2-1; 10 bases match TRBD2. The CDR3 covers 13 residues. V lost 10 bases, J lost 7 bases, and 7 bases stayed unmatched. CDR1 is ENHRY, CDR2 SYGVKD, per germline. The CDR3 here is CATEGLALNEQFF. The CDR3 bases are TGTGCCACGGAGGGACTAGCGTTAAATGAGCAGTTCTTC.

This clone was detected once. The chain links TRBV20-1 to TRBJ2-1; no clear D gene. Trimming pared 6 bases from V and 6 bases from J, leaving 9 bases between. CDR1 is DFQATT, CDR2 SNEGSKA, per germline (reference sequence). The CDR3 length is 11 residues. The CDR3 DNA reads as TGCAGTGCAAGTCAGGCCAATGAGCAGTTCTTC. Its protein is CSASQANEQFF.

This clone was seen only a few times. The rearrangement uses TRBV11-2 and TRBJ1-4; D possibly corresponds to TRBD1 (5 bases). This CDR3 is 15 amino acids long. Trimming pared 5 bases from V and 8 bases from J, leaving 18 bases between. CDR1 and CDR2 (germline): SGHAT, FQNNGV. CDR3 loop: CASSRLARGQEKLFF. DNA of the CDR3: TGTGCCAGCAGCCGCCTGGCACGGGGCCAGGAAAAACTGTTTTTT.

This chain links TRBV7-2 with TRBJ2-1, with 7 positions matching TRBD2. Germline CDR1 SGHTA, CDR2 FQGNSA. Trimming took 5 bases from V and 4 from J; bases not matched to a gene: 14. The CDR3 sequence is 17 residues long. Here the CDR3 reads CASSETVGRVGYNEQFF. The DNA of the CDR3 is TGTGCCAGCAGCGAAACCGTGGGGAGGGTGGGTTACAATGAGCAGTTCTTC.

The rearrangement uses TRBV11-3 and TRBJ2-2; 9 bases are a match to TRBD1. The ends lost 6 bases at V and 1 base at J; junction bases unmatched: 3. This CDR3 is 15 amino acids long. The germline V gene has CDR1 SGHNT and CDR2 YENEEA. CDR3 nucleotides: TGTGCCAGCAGTCGACAGGGGGGGAACACCGGGGAGCTGTTTTTT. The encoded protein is CASSRQGGNTGELFF.

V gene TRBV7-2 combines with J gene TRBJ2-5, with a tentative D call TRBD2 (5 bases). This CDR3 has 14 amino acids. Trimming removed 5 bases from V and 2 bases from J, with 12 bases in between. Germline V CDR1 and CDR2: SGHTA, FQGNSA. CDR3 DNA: TGTGCCAGCAGCAACGGACGGACTCAAGAGACCCAGTACTTC. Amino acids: CASSNGRTQETQYF.

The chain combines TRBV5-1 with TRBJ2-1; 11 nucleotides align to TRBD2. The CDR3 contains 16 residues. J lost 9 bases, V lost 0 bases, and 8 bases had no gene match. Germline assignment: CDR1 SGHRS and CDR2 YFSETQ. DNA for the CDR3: TGCGCCAGCAGCTTGGCCCTAGCGGGAGGCTCGGGTGAGCAGTTCTTC. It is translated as CASSLALAGGSGEQFF.

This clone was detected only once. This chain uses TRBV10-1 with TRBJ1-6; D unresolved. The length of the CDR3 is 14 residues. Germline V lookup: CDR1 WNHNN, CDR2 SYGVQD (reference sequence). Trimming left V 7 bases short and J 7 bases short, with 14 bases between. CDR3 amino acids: CASTPMKENSPLHF. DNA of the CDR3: TGCGCCAGCACGCCGATGAAGGAGAATTCACCCCTCCACTTT.

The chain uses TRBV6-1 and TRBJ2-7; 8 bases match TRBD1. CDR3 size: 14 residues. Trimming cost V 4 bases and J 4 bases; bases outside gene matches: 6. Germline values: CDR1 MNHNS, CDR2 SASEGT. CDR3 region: CASSVDRVSYEQYF. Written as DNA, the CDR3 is TGTGCCAGCAGTGTGGACAGGGTTAGTTACGAGCAGTACTTC.

In nucleotides, the CDR3 is TGTGCCATCAGTGGGACTAAGGTTGGCTCCTACGAGCAGTACTTC. Residues: CAISGTKVGSYEQYF. V is TRBV10-3 and J is TRBJ2-5; TRBD2 is a possible D gene (6 bases). The tail of the sequence fits TRBJ2-7 better, so the J call may be wrong. The CDR3 extends over 15 amino acids. CDR1 and CDR2 from the germline V gene are ENHRY and SYGVKD.

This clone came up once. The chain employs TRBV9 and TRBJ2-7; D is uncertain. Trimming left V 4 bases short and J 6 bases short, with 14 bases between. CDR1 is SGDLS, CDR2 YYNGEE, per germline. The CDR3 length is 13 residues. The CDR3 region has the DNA TGTGCCAGCAGCACACTCGACAATAGCGAGCAGTACTTC. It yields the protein CASSTLDNSEQYF.

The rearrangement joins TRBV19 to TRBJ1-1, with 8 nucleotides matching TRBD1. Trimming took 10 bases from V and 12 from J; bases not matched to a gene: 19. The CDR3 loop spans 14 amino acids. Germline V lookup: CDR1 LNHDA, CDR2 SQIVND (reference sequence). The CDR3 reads CATQRGQDDKRTFF. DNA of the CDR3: TGTGCCACACAAAGGGGACAGGATGATAAAAGGACTTTCTTT.

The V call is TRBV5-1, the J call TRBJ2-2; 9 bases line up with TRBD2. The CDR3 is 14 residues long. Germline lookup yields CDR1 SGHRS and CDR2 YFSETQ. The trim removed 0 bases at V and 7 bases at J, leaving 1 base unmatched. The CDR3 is CASSLVAGVGELFF. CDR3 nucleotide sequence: TGCGCCAGCAGCTTGGTAGCGGGAGTCGGGGAGCTGTTTTTT.

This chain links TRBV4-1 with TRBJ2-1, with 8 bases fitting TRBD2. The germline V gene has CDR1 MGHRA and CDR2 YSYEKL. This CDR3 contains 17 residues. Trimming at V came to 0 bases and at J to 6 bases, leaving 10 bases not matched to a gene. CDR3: CASSQDEGRSGSNEQFF. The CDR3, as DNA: TGCGCCAGCAGCCAAGATGAGGGTAGGAGCGGGAGCAATGAGCAGTTCTTC.

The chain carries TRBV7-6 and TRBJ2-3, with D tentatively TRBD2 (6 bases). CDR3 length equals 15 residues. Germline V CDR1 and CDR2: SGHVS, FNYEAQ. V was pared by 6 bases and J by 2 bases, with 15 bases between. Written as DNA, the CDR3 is TGTGCCAGCAGTAAAGGGACTTTCCCCACAGATACGCAGTATTTT. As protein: CASSKGTFPTDTQYF.

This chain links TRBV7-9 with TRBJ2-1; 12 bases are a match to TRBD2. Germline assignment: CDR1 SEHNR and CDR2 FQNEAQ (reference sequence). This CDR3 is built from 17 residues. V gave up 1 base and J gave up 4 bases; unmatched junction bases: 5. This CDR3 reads CASSLGAGLAGYNEQFF. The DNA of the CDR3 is TGTGCCAGCAGCTTAGGCGCCGGACTAGCGGGATACAATGAGCAGTTCTTC.

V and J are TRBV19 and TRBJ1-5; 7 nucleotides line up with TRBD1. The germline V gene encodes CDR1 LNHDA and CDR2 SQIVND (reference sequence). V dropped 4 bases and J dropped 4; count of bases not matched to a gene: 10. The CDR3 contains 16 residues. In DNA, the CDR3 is TGTGCCAGTAGTACCACTGGACAGGTGATAAATCAGCCCCAGCATTTT. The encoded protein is CASSTTGQVINQPQHF.

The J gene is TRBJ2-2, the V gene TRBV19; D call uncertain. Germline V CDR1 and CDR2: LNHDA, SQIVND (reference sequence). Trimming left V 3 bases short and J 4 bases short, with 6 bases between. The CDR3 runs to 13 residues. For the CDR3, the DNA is TGTGCCAGTAGTATCGGCCGCACCGGGGAGCTGTTTTTT. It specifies CASSIGRTGELFF.

The CDR3 sequence: CASRGGNRNQPQHF. DNA of the CDR3: TGTGCCAGCAGGGGGGGTAACAGAAATCAGCCCCAGCATTTT. The genes are TRBV28 and TRBJ1-5; maybe TRBD1 (5 bases). The germline V and J ends were trimmed by 6 bases and 4 bases, with 13 bases remaining between them. The CDR3 contains 14 residues. Germline loops: CDR1 MDHEN, CDR2 SYDVKM.

CDR3 residues: CATSKTGDNEKLFF. The CDR3 nucleotides read TGTGCCACCAGCAAGACAGGGGATAATGAAAAACTGTTTTTT. This rearrangement joins TRBV15 to TRBJ1-4, with 8 bases aligning to TRBD1. There are 14 residues in the CDR3. Germline trimming cut 4 bases from V and 4 bases from J; bases unmatched to any gene: 2. Germline V gene sequence: CDR1 LNHNV, CDR2 YYDKDF (reference sequence).

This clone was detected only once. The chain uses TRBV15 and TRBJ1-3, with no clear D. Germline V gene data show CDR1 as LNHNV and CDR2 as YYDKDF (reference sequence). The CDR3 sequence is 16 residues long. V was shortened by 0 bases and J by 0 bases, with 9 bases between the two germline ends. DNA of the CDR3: TGTGCCACCAGCAGAGATCGCCCACGCTCTGGAAACACCATATATTTT. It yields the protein CATSRDRPRSGNTIYF.

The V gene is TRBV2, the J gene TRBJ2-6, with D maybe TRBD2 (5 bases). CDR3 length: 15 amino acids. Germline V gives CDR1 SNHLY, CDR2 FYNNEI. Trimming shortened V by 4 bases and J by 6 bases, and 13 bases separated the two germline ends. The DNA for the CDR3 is TGTGCCAGCAGTGCCGGGATACGTGAGGCCAACGTCCTGACTTTC. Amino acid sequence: CASSAGIREANVLTF.

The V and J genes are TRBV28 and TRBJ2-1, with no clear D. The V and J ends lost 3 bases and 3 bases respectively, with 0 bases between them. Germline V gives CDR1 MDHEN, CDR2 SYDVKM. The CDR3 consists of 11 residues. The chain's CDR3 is CASSFYNEQFF. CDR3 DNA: TGTGCCAGCAGTTTCTACAATGAGCAGTTCTTC.